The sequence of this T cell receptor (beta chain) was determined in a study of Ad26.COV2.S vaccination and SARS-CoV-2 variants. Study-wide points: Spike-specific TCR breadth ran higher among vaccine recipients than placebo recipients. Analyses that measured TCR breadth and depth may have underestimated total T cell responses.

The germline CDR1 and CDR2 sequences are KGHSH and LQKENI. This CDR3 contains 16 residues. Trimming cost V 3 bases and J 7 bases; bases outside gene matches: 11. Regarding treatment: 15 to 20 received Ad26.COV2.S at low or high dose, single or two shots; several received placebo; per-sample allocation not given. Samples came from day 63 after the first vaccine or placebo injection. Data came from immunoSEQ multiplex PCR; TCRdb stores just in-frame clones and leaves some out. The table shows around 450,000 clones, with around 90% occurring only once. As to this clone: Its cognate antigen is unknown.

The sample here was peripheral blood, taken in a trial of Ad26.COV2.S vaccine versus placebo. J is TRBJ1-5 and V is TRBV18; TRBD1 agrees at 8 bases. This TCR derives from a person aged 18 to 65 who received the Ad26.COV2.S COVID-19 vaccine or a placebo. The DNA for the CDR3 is TGTGCCAGCTCACCTGCCGGGACAGGTGTTAAGCAGCCCCAGCATTTT. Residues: CASSPAGTGVKQPQHF.